Presented here are 26 T cell receptor beta chains from one specimen sequenced in a study of sequential checkpoint blockade in melanoma. Sequencing used immunoSEQ multiplex PCR; TCRdb keeps in-frame clones, though not all of them. This sample yields approximately 20,000 clones, of which around 26% are seen a single time; over 5% belongs to the top ten. Treatment specified: randomized to nivolumab then ipilimumab (arm A) or the reverse (arm B). Here the sequenced sample was tumor tissue (inferred from file names), taken from a patient given nivolumab and ipilimumab in sequence. The receptors stem from a human donor with melanoma.

This chain links TRBV11-3 with TRBJ2-1; 10 nucleotides match TRBD2. The CDR3 totals 16 residues. Germline assignment: CDR1 SGHNT and CDR2 YENEEA. V trimming: 5 bases; J trimming: 8 bases; junction bases outside the gene matches: 12. The chain's CDR3 is CASSLSGGPPTDEQFF. The DNA of the CDR3 is TGTGCCAGCAGCCTTAGCGGGGGGCCCCCTACGGATGAGCAGTTCTTC. Drawing the rest from reference TRBV11-3 and TRBJ2-1, the complete variable domain is EAGVVQSPRYKIIEKKQPVAFWCNPISGHNTLYWYLQNLGQGPELLIRYENEEAVDDSQLPKDRFSAERLKGVDSTLKIQPAELGDSAVYLCASSLSGGPPTDEQFFGPGTRLTVL.

The chain is built from TRBV28 and TRBJ1-2; no definite D call. Germline assignment: CDR1 MDHEN and CDR2 SYDVKM. The CDR3 covers 14 residues. V lost 3 bases and J 0 bases, leaving 8 bases between the germline ends. In nucleotides, the CDR3 is TGTGCCAGCAGTTTTGGCCCTACTAACTATGGCTACACCTTC. As protein: CASSFGPTNYGYTF.

V and J are TRBV6-8 and TRBJ2-3; D may be TRBD1 (5 bases). Trimming left V 2 bases short and J 0 bases short, with 6 bases between. The CDR3 contains 14 residues. Germline V gene sequence: CDR1 MNHGY, CDR2 SAAAGT. The CDR3 DNA follows: TGTGCCAGCAGTTACAGGACAAGCACAGATACGCAGTATTTT. Protein sequence: CASSYRTSTDTQYF.

The chain recombines TRBV5-1 with TRBJ2-2; no firm D call. This CDR3 region has 14 residues. V was pared by 5 bases and J by 3 bases, with 11 bases between. Germline V gene sequence: CDR1 SGHRS, CDR2 YFSETQ. As DNA, the CDR3 is TGCGCCAGCAGGACTCTACTGGACACCGGGGAGCTGTTTTTT. Translating gives CASRTLLDTGELFF.

This clone was counted between two and nine times. This chain joins TRBV6-8 and TRBJ2-5; no clear D. CDR3 size: 15 residues. CDR1 MNHGY and CDR2 SAAAGT come from the germline V gene. With 6 bases removed from V and 0 bases from J, the gap between germline ends came to 14 bases. DNA of the CDR3: TGTGCCAGCAGCTCCTTCCGACTGCACCAAGAGACCCAGTACTTC. Translation: CASSSFRLHQETQYF.

This sequence joins TRBV27 and TRBJ1-4; tentative D call: TRBD1 (6 bases). Germline CDR1 and CDR2: MNHEY and SMNVEV (reference sequence). The CDR3 spans 14 residues. Trimming stripped 4 bases from V and 8 bases from J, with 14 bases between. CDR3 region: CASSSQGEGEKLFF. The CDR3 DNA follows: TGTGCCAGCAGTTCACAGGGAGAAGGAGAAAAACTGTTTTTT.

V is TRBV9 and J is TRBJ1-1; possibly TRBD1 for D (5 bases). Germline V gene data show CDR1 as SGDLS and CDR2 as YYNGEE. V gave up 2 bases and J gave up 4 bases, with 15 bases separating them. The CDR3 loop spans 15 amino acids. DNA for the CDR3: TGTGCCAGCAGCGTTTACTCTGGGGGTCCCACTGAAGCTTTCTTT. This translates into CASSVYSGGPTEAFF.

This chain uses TRBV7-4 with TRBJ2-7, with D perhaps matching TRBD2 (6 bases). The CDR3 is 13 amino acids. V lost 2 bases and J lost 12, with 17 bases in between. Germline lookup yields CDR1 SGHVT and CDR2 SQSDAQ. For the CDR3, the DNA is TGTGCCAGCAGCTTACCCCCCCATGCGGGACTGTACTTC. It codes for CASSLPPHAGLYF.

This clone came up a few times. The genes are TRBV6-8 and TRBJ2-7; D remains ambiguous. The V end was cut by 5 bases, the J end by 1 base, with 9 bases between. Germline CDR1 and CDR2: MNHGY and SAAAGT. This CDR3 is 13 amino acids long. The CDR3, as DNA: TGTGCCAGCAGTCCCTCACTATCCTACGAGCAGTACTTC. Its protein is CASSPSLSYEQYF.

The chain recombines TRBV19 with TRBJ1-6; 8 nucleotides match TRBD1. The CDR3 is 14 amino acids. The V and J ends lost 7 bases and 8 bases, in that order; junction bases with no gene match: 7. Germline CDR1 reads LNHDA; CDR2 reads SQIVND (reference sequence). The CDR3 reads CASKETGVDSPLHF. CDR3 sequence (DNA): TGTGCCAGTAAAGAGACAGGGGTGGATTCACCCCTCCACTTT.

Comments on this clone: One junction end does not reproduce the germline sequence, and a read error may be involved. The chain joins TRBV6-8 to TRBJ2-7; 11 bases are shared with TRBD2. CDR1 is MNHGY, CDR2 SAAAGT, per germline. The CDR3 spans 17 residues. Written as DNA, the CDR3 is TGTGCCATCAGTGCGGGAGGGCTAGCGGGGGGAGTGGCCGAGCAGTACTTC. Its translation is CAISAGGLAGGVAEQYF.

This clone has more than one count but fewer than ten. J is TRBJ2-1 and V is TRBV6-8, with D unclear. The V end lost 6 bases, the J end lost 0 bases, and 15 bases lay between the germline ends. The germline V gene has CDR1 MNHGY and CDR2 SAAAGT. The CDR3 has 16 residues. For the CDR3, the DNA is TGTGCCAGCAGCCCCCCAGGCGTCAGCTCCTACAATGAGCAGTTCTTC. Protein sequence: CASSPPGVSSYNEQFF.

The CDR3 loop reads CATSRGGGTMNTEAFF. CDR3 bases: TGTGCCACCAGCAGAGGGGGGGGAACTATGAACACTGAAGCTTTCTTT. The rearrangement links TRBV15 to TRBJ1-1; D might be TRBD1 (5 bases). The CDR3 is 16 residues long. The V end lost 1 base, the J end lost 0 bases, and 12 bases lay between the germline ends. Germline-derived CDR1 and CDR2 are LNHNV and YYDKDF (reference sequence).

This rearrangement joins TRBV9 to TRBJ2-7, with D hard to call. CDR3 length equals 14 residues. Trimming pared 6 bases from V and 0 bases from J, leaving 13 bases between. The germline V gene has CDR1 SGDLS and CDR2 YYNGEE. Written as DNA, the CDR3 is TGTGCCAGCACTAACAGTGTGAGCTCCTACGAGCAGTACTTC. The encoded protein is CASTNSVSSYEQYF.

The chain recombines TRBV9 with TRBJ2-3; tentative D call: TRBD1 (6 bases). V dropped 0 bases and J dropped 2 bases, with 10 bases sitting between them. The CDR3 covers 15 residues. Germline lookup yields CDR1 SGDLS and CDR2 YYNGEE. The CDR3 sequence is CASSVDQGHTDTQYF. CDR3 DNA: TGTGCCAGCAGCGTAGATCAGGGACACACAGATACGCAGTATTTT.

The table lists this clone with a few counts. The chain couples TRBV6-4 to TRBJ1-5; 10 positions match TRBD1. J was trimmed by 2 bases and V by 5 bases; bases with no gene match: 3. This CDR3 comprises 15 residues. Per germline, CDR1 MRHNA and CDR2 SNTAGT. CDR3 sequence (DNA): TGTGCCAGCAGTTACGGGACAGGGGGCAATCAGCCCCAGCATTTT. It specifies CASSYGTGGNQPQHF.

This clone is judged medium-sized (0.01 to 0.1%). This sequence joins TRBV6-8 and TRBJ1-4; D is undetermined. CDR1 is MNHGY, CDR2 SAAAGT, per germline. The V gene lost 4 bases and the J gene lost 5 bases, with 11 bases spanning the gap. CDR3 size: 14 residues. CDR3 DNA sequence: TGTGCCAGCAGTTCTCCCGACTTGAATGAAAAACTGTTTTTT. Residues: CASSSPDLNEKLFF.

This clone has more than one count but fewer than ten. The V and J genes are TRBV12-5 and TRBJ2-7; 10 bases agree with TRBD2. Germline V gene sequence: CDR1 LGHNT, CDR2 FRNRAP. The CDR3 is made up of 13 amino acids. Here the CDR3 reads CASIRAGGVEQYF. The CDR3 coding sequence is TGTGCCAGCATCCGAGCGGGAGGGGTCGAGCAGTACTTC.

The chain carries TRBV6-8 and TRBJ1-2; possibly TRBD1 for D (6 bases). This CDR3 spans 14 amino acids. V lost 5 bases to trimming and J lost 6 bases, with 16 bases between them. Germline loops: CDR1 MNHGY, CDR2 SAAAGT. The CDR3 DNA reads as TGTGCCAGCAGTGAGCGGTCTGACAGGAATGGCTACACCTTC. It translates to CASSERSDRNGYTF.

The chain carries TRBV5-1 and TRBJ1-3; D remains ambiguous. With 1 base removed from V and 0 bases from J, the gap between germline ends came to 5 bases. The CDR3 has 14 amino acids. The germline gives CDR1 SGHRS, CDR2 YFSETQ. CDR3 sequence reads: CASSLTGSGNTIYF. In DNA, the CDR3 is TGCGCCAGCAGCTTGACTGGCTCTGGAAACACCATATATTTT.

The CDR3 DNA reads TGTGCCAGCAGCTTGTTTTCAGGGTGGTCAGATACGCAGTATTTT. Its translation: CASSLFSGWSDTQYF. V usage is TRBV7-7 and J usage is TRBJ2-3; D may be TRBD1 (5 bases). CDR1 is SSHAT, CDR2 FNYEAQ, per germline (reference sequence). Trimming removed 3 bases at V and 4 bases at J, with 14 bases between. CDR3 length equals 15 residues.

This clone occurred once. V is TRBV5-1 and J is TRBJ1-1; D possibly corresponds to TRBD1 (6 bases). Trimming pared 0 bases from V and 11 bases from J, leaving 20 bases between. The CDR3 runs to 15 residues. The V gene's germline CDR1 is SGHRS and CDR2 YFSETQ. The CDR3 DNA reads TGCGCCAGCAGCTTGGGCGGGACACTCGAACAGCTGGCTTTCTTT. Its translation: CASSLGGTLEQLAFF.

The genes are TRBV29-1 and TRBJ2-3; 9 bases are shared with TRBD1. V was pared by 6 bases and J by 4 bases, with 5 bases of the junction left unmatched. The V gene's germline CDR1 is SQVTM and CDR2 ANQGSEA. The CDR3 length is 13 residues. CDR3 sequence (DNA): TGCAGCGTGGGGCGGGACAGGGCAGATACGCAGTATTTT. Translating it yields CSVGRDRADTQYF.

This clone occurred a few times. The genes are TRBV6-8 and TRBJ2-3; no clear D gene. Trimming took 11 bases from V and 3 from J, leaving 15 bases between them. The CDR3 has 13 amino acids. Germline V gene lookup returns CDR1 MNHGY and CDR2 SAAAGT. CDR3 loop: CAVLEEWTDTQYF. Written as DNA, the CDR3 is TGTGCCGTACTTGAGGAATGGACAGATACGCAGTATTTT.

This clone has more than one count but fewer than ten. A junction end diverges from the germline sequence, so it may reflect a read error. The chain links TRBV6-8 to TRBJ2-1; D may be TRBD1 (6 bases). CDR1 and CDR2 (germline): MNHGY, SAAAGT. CDR3 length equals 14 residues. Written as DNA, the CDR3 is TGTGCCATCAGTATAGGGGGCTCCTACAATGAGCAGTTCTTC. Protein sequence: CAISIGGSYNEQFF.

The chain carries TRBV7-7 and TRBJ2-1, with D uncertain. Trimming left V 4 bases short and J 10 bases short, with 20 bases between. CDR3 length: 15 residues. Germline CDR1 reads SSHAT; CDR2 reads FNYEAQ (reference sequence). CDR3 in DNA: TGTGCCAGCAGCTCCTACTTGTTACCTCCGGGCGAGCAGTTCTTC. As protein: CASSSYLLPPGEQFF. Filled out from reference TRBV7-7 and TRBJ2-1, the complete variable domain reads GAGVSQSPRYKVTKRGQDVTLRCDPISSHATLYWYQQALGQGPEFLTYFNYEAQPDKSGLPSDRFSAERPEGSISTLTIQRTEQRDSAMYRCASSSYLLPPGEQFFGPGTRLTVL.